The clone carrying this TCR beta chain has just one count. Its antigen remains unknown. In germline, CDR1 is SEHNR, CDR2 FQNEAQ (reference sequence). Trimming cost V 5 bases and J 4 bases; bases outside gene matches: 6. The CDR3 has 14 amino acids. The data derive from a study of post-analysis software for immune sequencing data. Study context: Recorded subtypes: relapsing-remitting, secondary progressive, progressive-relapsing; some patients unannotated.

Researchers reported that TCR beta cDNA libraries carried unique molecular identifiers. Using its own MiXCR run on the PCR reads, TCRdb lists one record per CDR3 protein. The table includes 350,000 to 450,000 distinct CDR3 sequences, roughly 38% detected once. Broader study findings: Five or six TRBV segments were significantly more frequent in patients than in controls. TRBV5-6, TRBV5-1 and TRBV20-1 were among these segments.

The material sequenced was blood. The chain uses TRBV7-9 and TRBJ2-5; 8 bases align to TRBD1. The clonotype comes from a girl aged 10 to 17 with multiple sclerosis. The CDR3 loop is CASSRGRGRETQYF. CDR3 bases: TGTGCCAGCAGCCGGGGCAGGGGGCGAGAGACCCAGTACTTC.